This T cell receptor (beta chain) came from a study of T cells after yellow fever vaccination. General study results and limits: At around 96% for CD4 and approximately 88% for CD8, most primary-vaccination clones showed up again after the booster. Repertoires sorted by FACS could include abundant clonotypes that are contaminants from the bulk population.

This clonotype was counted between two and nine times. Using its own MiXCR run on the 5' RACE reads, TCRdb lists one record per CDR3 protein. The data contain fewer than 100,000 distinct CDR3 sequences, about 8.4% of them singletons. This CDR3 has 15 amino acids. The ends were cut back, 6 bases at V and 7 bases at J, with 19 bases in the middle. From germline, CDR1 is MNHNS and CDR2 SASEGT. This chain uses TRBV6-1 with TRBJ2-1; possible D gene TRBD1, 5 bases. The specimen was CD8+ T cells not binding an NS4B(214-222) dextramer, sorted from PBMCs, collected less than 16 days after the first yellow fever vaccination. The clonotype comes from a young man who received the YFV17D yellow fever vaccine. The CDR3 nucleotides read TGTGCCAGCAGGCCAGGGATCTTTAACGGTAATGAGCAGTTCTTC. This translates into CASRPGIFNGNEQFF.